The text below deals with one T cell receptor beta chain. Its antigen remains unidentified. There are 12 residues in the CDR3. The V gene lost 4 bases and the J gene lost 2 bases, with 3 bases spanning the gap. Germline V gene data show CDR1 as SGHNT and CDR2 as YENEEA. Sequenced by immunoSEQ multiplex PCR; TCRdb stores in-frame clones only, minus some. The table has roughly 66,000 clones, 80% seen once. The data are from a study of OX40 agonist ivuxolimab in advanced cancers. Study-level background: The patients got ivuxolimab, which is an agonistic anti-OX40 (CD134) antibody.

Study-level findings and limits: Circulating CD4+ and CD8+ T cells showed clonal expansion by week 6 at 0.1 to 3.0 mg/kg. Relative to CD4+ cells, CD8+ T cells on average had more expanded clones.

Sequenced here: CD4+ or CD8+ T cells sorted from blood, sampled in a trial of the OX40 agonist ivuxolimab. The rearrangement joins TRBV11-3 to TRBJ1-3; D unresolved. This sequence originates from an adult with an advanced solid tumor such as melanoma, head and neck, liver or kidney cancer. The CDR3 protein is CASSSAGNTIYF. CDR3 in DNA: TGTGCCAGCAGCTCGGCTGGAAACACCATATATTTT.